One and the same sample provided the 5 T cell receptor beta chains below, sequenced in a study of T cell changes during pregnancy in multiple sclerosis. Measured with immunoSEQ multiplex PCR; TCRdb has only the in-frame clones, and not every one. The repertoire has 75,000 to 95,000 clones, approximately 90% of them found once; the top ten carry about 1.8%. The sequencing here drew on peripheral blood, taken in the first trimester of pregnancy. The receptors come from a female donor in good health, enrolled as a control in a pregnancy study.

The chain recombines TRBV4-2 with TRBJ2-7; 8 positions agree with TRBD2. Trimming removed 2 bases from V and 7 bases from J; junction bases left unmatched: 10. Germline V gene lookup returns CDR1 LGHNA and CDR2 YNFKEQ. CDR3 size: 15 residues. CDR3: CASSQLISGAGEQYF. In DNA, the CDR3 is TGTGCCAGCAGCCAATTAATTAGCGGGGCGGGGGAGCAGTACTTC.

This chain uses TRBV4-1 with TRBJ2-1; a possible D gene is TRBD2 (6 bases). V was cut by 4 bases and J by 6 bases, with 10 bases left in between. Per the germline V gene, CDR1 is MGHRA and CDR2 is YSYEKL. The length of the CDR3 is 13 residues. The CDR3 protein is CASSPPGLNEQFF. The CDR3 DNA reads TGCGCCAGCAGCCCGCCGGGACTCAATGAGCAGTTCTTC.

The DNA of the CDR3 is TGCGCCAGCAGCCAAGAAGAGGGGAGGGGTCAGCCCCAGCATTTT. Translating gives CASSQEEGRGQPQHF. The J gene is TRBJ1-5, the V gene TRBV4-3, with TRBD1 as a possible D gene (5 bases). CDR3 length equals 15 residues. V lost 0 bases and J 6 bases, leaving 12 bases between the germline ends. Germline assignment: CDR1 LGHNA and CDR2 YSLEER.

The chain is built from TRBV4-1 and TRBJ2-3; no reliable D call. Germline V CDR1 and CDR2: MGHRA, YSYEKL. This CDR3 is 15 amino acids long. Trimming took 5 bases from V and 6 from J, leaving 18 bases between them. The CDR3 loop reads CASSLSEMTRDTQYF. The CDR3 DNA sequence: TGCGCCAGCAGCTTATCGGAGATGACGCGGGATACGCAGTATTTT.

The gene calls are TRBV2 and TRBJ1-1, with D hard to call. Germline CDR1 reads SNHLY; CDR2 reads FYNNEI. This CDR3 region has 11 residues. V was clipped by 7 bases and J by 5 bases, with 8 bases between them. CDR3 in amino acids: CASTLATEAFF. The CDR3 nucleotides read TGTGCCAGCACCCTGGCTACTGAAGCTTTCTTT.